This T cell receptor (beta chain) is from a study of molecular identifiers for immune sequencing clone quantification. V trimming: 2 bases; J trimming: 5 bases; junction bases outside the gene matches: 5. The germline V gene encodes CDR1 MNHEY and CDR2 SVGAGI. The CDR3 contains 17 residues. General study points: Clonotypes surpassing 20 RNA copies contained over 99% of effector molecules, versus under 1% in naive cells. Highly expanded clone sizes could be underestimated through barcode sharing by identical TCR molecules.

On this clonotype itself: As yet, its antigen is unknown.

Preparation of the bulk TCR libraries relied on previously described methods and listed TCR primers. One entry per CDR3 protein results from TCRdb running MiXCR on the PCR reads. This table has about 330,000 distinct CDR3 sequences, 24% appearing once. Naive CD8 T cells, phenotype CD8+CD4-CCR7+CD45RA+, were sorted. V and J are TRBV6-5 and TRBJ2-5, with TRBD2 matching 16 bases. This receptor was taken from a human donor in good health. Some libraries in this study had Jurkat cell RNA spiked in. The sequenced sample consisted of naive CD8+ T cells from blood, with Jurkat cell RNA spiked in. As to subset: FACS-sorted CD8+CD4-CCR7+CD45RA+ naive T cells. The CDR3 region is CASSYGGTSGRGETQYF. DNA of the CDR3: TGTGCCAGCAGTTACGGTGGGACTAGCGGGAGGGGGGAGACCCAGTACTTC.